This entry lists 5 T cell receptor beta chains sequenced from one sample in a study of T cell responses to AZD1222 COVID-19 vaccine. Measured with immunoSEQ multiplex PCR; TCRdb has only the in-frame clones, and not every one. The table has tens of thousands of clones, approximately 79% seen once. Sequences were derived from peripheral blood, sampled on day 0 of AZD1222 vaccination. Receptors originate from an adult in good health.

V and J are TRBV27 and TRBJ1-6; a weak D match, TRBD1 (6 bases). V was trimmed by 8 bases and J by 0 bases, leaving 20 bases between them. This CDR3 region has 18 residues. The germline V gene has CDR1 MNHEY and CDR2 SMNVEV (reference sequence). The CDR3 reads CASGSDRRSSSYNSPLHF. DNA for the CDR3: TGTGCCAGCGGATCGGACAGACGATCTAGCTCCTATAATTCACCCCTCCACTTT.

The CDR3 sequence is CASSRGAVNTEAFF. In nucleotides, the CDR3 is TGTGCCAGCAGCCGGGGAGCGGTGAACACTGAAGCTTTCTTT. V is TRBV6-5 and J is TRBJ1-1; D not resolved. The germline V and J ends were trimmed by 6 bases and 0 bases, with 11 bases remaining between them. The CDR3 sequence is 14 residues long. Germline CDR1 and CDR2: MNHEY and SVGAGI.

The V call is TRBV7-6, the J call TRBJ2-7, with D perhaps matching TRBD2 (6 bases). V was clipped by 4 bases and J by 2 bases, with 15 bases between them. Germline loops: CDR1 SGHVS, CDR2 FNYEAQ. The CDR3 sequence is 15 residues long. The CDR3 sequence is CASSSSAGGPYEQYF. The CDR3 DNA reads TGTGCCAGCAGCTCGTCGGCAGGAGGGCCCTACGAGCAGTACTTC.

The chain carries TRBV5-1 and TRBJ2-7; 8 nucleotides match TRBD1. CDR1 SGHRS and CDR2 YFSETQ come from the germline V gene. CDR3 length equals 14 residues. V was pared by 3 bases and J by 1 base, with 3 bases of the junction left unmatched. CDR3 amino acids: CASSSGTGSYEQYF. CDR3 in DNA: TGCGCCAGCAGCTCCGGGACAGGATCCTACGAGCAGTACTTC.

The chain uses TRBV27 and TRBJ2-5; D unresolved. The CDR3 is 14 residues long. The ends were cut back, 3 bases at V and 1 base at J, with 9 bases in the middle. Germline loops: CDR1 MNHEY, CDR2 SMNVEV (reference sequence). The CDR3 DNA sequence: TGTGCCAGCAGTTTTTGGGCAGGCCAAGAGACCCAGTACTTC. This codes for CASSFWAGQETQYF.